This T cell receptor (beta chain) is drawn from a study of T cells in tuberculosis. Study summary: T cells were selected with CD1B tetramers loaded with glucose monomycolate. A South African cohort included IGRA-negative adolescents, latently infected IGRA-positive adolescents and adults with active tuberculosis. PBMC were archived before or within 7 days of starting treatment. Whole-study findings and limits: Samples were chosen by availability of cryopreserved specimens.

Sequencing used immunoSEQ multiplex PCR; TCRdb keeps in-frame clones, though not all of them. Among more than 35,000 clones listed, approximately 94% were seen once. The CDR3 consists of 14 residues. J lost 2 bases, V lost 3 bases, and 2 bases had no gene match. Germline-derived CDR1 and CDR2 are SGHRS and YFSETQ. Concerning this clone itself: Its antigen is as yet unknown. The identical CDR3 is also encoded by other nucleotide sequences in the sample.

The time point: new active TB diagnosis, blood taken before or within 7 days of starting treatment. V gene TRBV5-1 combines with J gene TRBJ2-7; 10 positions match TRBD1. The sample consisted of PBMCs, taken at tuberculosis diagnosis. The receptor's source is an adult with tuberculosis. For the CDR3, the DNA is TGCGCCAGCAGCTATGGGACAGGGGCCTACGAGCAGTACTTC. Translating it yields CASSYGTGAYEQYF.